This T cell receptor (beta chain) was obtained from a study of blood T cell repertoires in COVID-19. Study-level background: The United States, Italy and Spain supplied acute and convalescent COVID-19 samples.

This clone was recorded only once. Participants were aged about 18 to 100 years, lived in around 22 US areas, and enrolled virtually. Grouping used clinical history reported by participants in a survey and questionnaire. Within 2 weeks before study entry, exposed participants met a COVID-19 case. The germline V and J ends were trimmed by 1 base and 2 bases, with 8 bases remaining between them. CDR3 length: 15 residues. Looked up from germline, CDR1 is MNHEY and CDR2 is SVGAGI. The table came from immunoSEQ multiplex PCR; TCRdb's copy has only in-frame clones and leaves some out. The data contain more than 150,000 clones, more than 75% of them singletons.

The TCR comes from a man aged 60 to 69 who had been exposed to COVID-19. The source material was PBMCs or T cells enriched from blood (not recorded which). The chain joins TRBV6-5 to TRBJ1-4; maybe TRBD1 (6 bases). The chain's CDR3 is CASSYYTGTNEKLFF. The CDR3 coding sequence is TGTGCCAGCAGTTACTACACAGGGACTAATGAAAAACTGTTTTTT.